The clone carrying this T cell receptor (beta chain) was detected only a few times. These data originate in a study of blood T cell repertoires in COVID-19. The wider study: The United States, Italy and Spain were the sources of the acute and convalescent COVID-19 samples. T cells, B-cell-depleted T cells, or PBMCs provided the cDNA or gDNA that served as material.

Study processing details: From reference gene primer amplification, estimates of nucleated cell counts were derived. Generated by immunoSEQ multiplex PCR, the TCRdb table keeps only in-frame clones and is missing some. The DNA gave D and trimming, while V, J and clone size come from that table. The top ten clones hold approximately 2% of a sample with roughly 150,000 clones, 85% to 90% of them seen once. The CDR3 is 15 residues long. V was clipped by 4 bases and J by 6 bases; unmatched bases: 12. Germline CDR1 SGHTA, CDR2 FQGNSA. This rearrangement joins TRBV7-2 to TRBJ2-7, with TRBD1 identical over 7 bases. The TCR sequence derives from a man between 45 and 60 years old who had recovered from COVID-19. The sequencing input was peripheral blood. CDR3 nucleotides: TGTGCCAGCAGCTCTAGTGTGACAGGGTTGGGCGAGCAGTACTTC. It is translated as CASSSSVTGLGEQYF. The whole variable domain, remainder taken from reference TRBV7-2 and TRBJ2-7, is GAGVSQSPSNKVTEKGKDVELRCDPISGHTALYWYRQSLGQGLEFLIYFQGNSAPDKSGLPSDRFSAERTGGSVSTLTIQRTQQEDSAVYLCASSSSVTGLGEQYFGPGTRLTVT.